This TCR beta chain is drawn from a study of cytomegalovirus exposure and HLA in healthy donors. Across the study: An earlier analysis found fewer than 140 million unique TCR beta sequences from about 190 million T cells. Unique TCRs from HLA-typed donors, approximately 80 million of them, were held in an early data release.

A word on this clone: Its antigen is currently unknown.

Study conclusions and caveats: Some 150 TCR beta chains were listed as cytomegalovirus-associated.

CDR1 is LNHDA and CDR2 is SQIVND in the germline V gene (reference sequence). V gave up 1 base and J gave up 0 bases, with 9 bases separating them. CDR3 size: 15 residues. Use of 60 Vbeta and 13 Jbeta primers characterized the PCR. Profiled with immunoSEQ multiplex PCR; TCRdb holds only in-frame clones, not every one. The sample holds 150,000 to 200,000 clones. The chain recombines TRBV19 with TRBJ1-1; D unclear. The sequence derives from a boy between 10 and 17 years old in good health and CMV-seronegative. Sequencing input: PBMCs. The CDR3 sequence: CASSIGARMNTEAFF. Here the CDR3 DNA reads TGTGCCAGTAGTATAGGGGCAAGGATGAACACTGAAGCTTTCTTT.